The TCR beta chain under discussion was sequenced for a study of blood T cells in healthy people across ages. This clonotype was counted a single time. As yet, its antigen is unknown. The study, taken as a whole, reports: Age advanced and TCR beta diversity per million T cells fell, roughly linearly.

A J-beta primer mix and a sample-barcoded 5' primer were used in a second PCR of roughly 7 to 12 cycles. One entry per CDR3 protein results from TCRdb running MiXCR on the 5' RACE reads. The table shows around 1,900,000 distinct CDR3 sequences, with roughly two fifths occurring only once. Germline V lookup: CDR1 SNHLY, CDR2 FYNNEI. J gave up 4 bases and V 7 bases, and 12 bases lay outside the gene matches. The CDR3 has 15 residues. The chain carries TRBV2 and TRBJ1-2, with 7 bases fitting TRBD1. Sample: blood. The source of this sequence is a human donor in good health. CDR3 sequence reads: CASKGTEPNGYGYTF. CDR3 sequence (DNA): TGTGCCAGCAAAGGGACAGAACCCAACGGCTATGGCTACACCTTC.